This TCR beta chain was sequenced for a study of cytomegalovirus exposure and HLA in healthy donors (dated by TCRdb to about 2017). A note on the overall study: An earlier analysis of some 500 of the donors reported about 250 Gb of sequence data and around 110 million unique TCR beta sequences from about 200 million T cells. An early release covering roughly 580 HLA-typed donors comprised about 320 gigabases of sequencing data and 85 million or so unique TCR sequences. Of the approximately 400 genotyped donors, less than 85% were placed in the genetic ancestry cluster associated with self-reported Caucasian donors. The study was designed to test whether signatures of past pathogen exposure could be identified by cataloging public T cell receptors. Using immunosequencing, the study profiled T cell repertoires from 640 or so subjects and related those repertoires to cytomegalovirus serostatus. In addition to the first cohort of 666 subjects, a separate validation cohort of some 120 different subjects was used. To predict cytomegalovirus infection status, the study combined high-throughput TCR immunosequencing, statistical association of individual TCRs with disease status, and machine learning. In a later analysis, previously published TCR beta repertoires from 550 to 700 donors were re-analyzed and high-resolution HLA genotyping was added so that TCR occurrence patterns could be studied. Rather than drawing on any new phenotypic data, the later analysis identified candidate immune exposures from TCR beta sequences and the way those sequences occurred across donors. To decide whether each TCR beta V gene segment behaved as functional or pseudogenic, an earlier analysis of approximately 600 of the donors relied on high-throughput TCR beta sequencing. Donor age, sex, ethnicity and CMV serostatus were collected together with the repertoire data. Genome-wide SNP genotypes for about three fifths of the roughly 700 donors were used in a later genetic analysis, which treated that subset as a discovery cohort. Every repertoire in the discovery cohort had been generated on one and the same sequencing platform. Both class I and class II loci were covered by HLA typing, at four-digit resolution. The number of donors typed differed by locus, with roughly 620-630 for A, B, C, DRB1 and DQB1, over 500 for DQA1, approximately 580 for DPA1, and some 470 for DPB1. Because of strong linkage in the cohort, a few DR-DQ haplotypes were treated as single units for association and clustering. Among 350 to 400 genotyped donors of the cohort, an average of around 240,000 unique TCR beta nucleotide sequences were sequenced per donor, about a sixth of them non-productive.

Taken from the germline V gene, the CDR1 and CDR2 loops are SGHDT and YYEEEE. V is reduced by 2 bases and J by 1 base, leaving a spacing of 9 bases between them. The CDR3, from cysteine to phenylalanine, totals 14 residues. The CDR3 DNA has 42 bases and is translated from base 1. The library was made by the immunoSEQ multiplex PCR assay. The multiplex PCR relied on a mix of 60 forward primers for TCR Vbeta segments and 13 reverse primers for TCR Jbeta segments. Amplification of the CDR3 region of rearranged TCR beta genes was performed with a multiplex PCR assay on genomic DNA. The amplified TCR beta libraries were sequenced on the Illumina HiSeq System as 87-base-pair reads. Turning to the authors' computational methods: A later analysis counted about 80 million unique TCR beta chains across the 666 repertoires, and 9 million to 14 million of these chains were shared by at least two donors. A nearest-neighbor algorithm error-corrected the raw reads and collapsed the reads into unique sequences, merging closely related sequences to remove PCR and sequencing errors. Alignment of CDR3 sequences to IMGT reference sequences was used to assign V, D and J gene segments. Each retained sequence needed at least a six-nucleotide match to both a V gene segment and a J gene segment. Rearrangements were classified as productive when the CDR3 lacked stop codons and remained in frame with V and J, and all other rearrangements were classified as non-productive. Following IMGT convention, CDR3 was defined as the stretch from the second conserved V-encoded cysteine to the conserved J-encoded phenylalanine. The earlier analysis of some 550 of the donors excluded any sequence lacking an unambiguous match to a single V gene segment. In an earlier analysis of a few hundred of the donors, a V segment was called functional when productive rearrangements were above 56.7%, and segregating when the standard deviation between donors exceeded 5%. A statistical classification framework was built to diagnose cytomegalovirus status from the catalog of TCR beta chain sequences. A later analysis assigned V and J genes by comparing TCR nucleotide sequences with IMGT/GENE-DB human TR gene sequences. A later analysis assigned CDR3 sequences and most-parsimonious VDJ recombination scenarios with the TCRdist pipeline. A later analysis defined each TCR beta chain by its CDR3 amino acid sequence plus V-gene family, and excluded reads lacking a unique V-gene family. As a way to deal with suspected cross-contamination and a sequencing artifact, a later analysis dropped 592 nucleotide sequences that were highly shared and had low generation probability. In a later analysis, a clonal expansion index for each public chain was calculated from normalized within-repertoire ranks of inferred template counts. In a later analysis, generation probabilities were computed using a VDJ recombination model fitted to out-of-frame rearrangements, and the results were checked against IGoR. In a later analysis, TCR-TCR, TCR-HLA and TCR-CMV co-occurrence was scored with hypergeometric tests, and a repertoire-size bias correction was applied to TCR pairs. To estimate false discovery rates, a later analysis permuted the HLA or CMV assignments 20 times. In a later analysis, co-occurring TCRs were grouped with DBSCAN, and TCRdist sequence similarity was added when clustering was performed within HLA-allele-positive subsets. Repertoires with fewer than 30,000 or more than 120,000 public chains, plus five repertoires with anomalous nucleotide sharing, were excluded from co-occurrence clustering. The immuneACCESS repertoire file appears here via TCRdb, limited to in-frame rearrangements. These files lack a portion of the clones; in checked studies, under half of the deficit traces to unresolved V genes, and the cause of the others is not known. D and trimming come from the DNA, and the V and J calls and clone size come from that table. Here the sample has some 81,000 clones; about 69% occur a single time. The top ten clones comprise around 16% of the sample.

The cohort consisted of 600 to 700 healthy bone marrow donors. At the time of sampling, every cohort member was nominally healthy, though immune exposures that went unrecorded were likely present. The donor tested CMV seropositive, placing the donor among the 289 seropositive members of the cohort. A peripheral blood sample was provided by each donor, and peripheral blood mononuclear cells were used for TCR beta sequencing. The Qiagen DNeasy Blood Extraction Kit was used to extract genomic DNA from the blood cell samples. Turning to this clone: Its specific antigen is unknown. Per-nucleotide qualities are absent, and no much larger clonotype sits a single base away.

The research as a whole found: An association between a missense DCLRE1C variant and V-gene and J-gene trimming of TCR beta chains was found in a later genetic analysis and replicated in an independent cohort. Because counts were too low, approximately 18 rarely observed V segments, including chromosome 9 orphons, were excluded from the earlier analysis of about 500 of the donors. A cluster of highly shared sequence variants was judged likely to be a technical artifact of the sequencing pipeline. CMV serostatus was the only immune exposure information available for the cohort. In vitro tests confirmed that a few of the cytomegalovirus-associated TCR beta chains recognize cytomegalovirus antigens. At a false discovery rate of 0.05, a later analysis linked around 15,000 TCR beta sequences to specific HLA alleles. Because HLA typing was unavailable for some donors at each locus, only the typed subset was used in association tests. Assigning TCR associations to individual alleles was difficult when HLA alleles, especially DR and DQ, strongly co-occurred. The authors suggested that the approach could potentially be extended to other disease states and immunological phenotypes. Roughly uniform sequencing depth across donors was assumed in presence/absence analyses, although this assumption may not hold. In a later analysis, several top co-occurrence clusters were reported to appear linked to parvovirus B19, influenza, CMV and Epstein-Barr virus. An earlier analysis of 587 of the donors showed that most TCR beta V segments appeared in productive rearrangements either about 87% or about 30% of the time, which broadly matched IMGT annotations. The classifier was reported to diagnose cytomegalovirus status with high specificity and sensitivity in both the original cohort and the validation cohort. In a later analysis, TCR association rates were found to vary across HLA loci, with the most associated TCRs seen for DRB1 alleles and the fewest for HLA-C alleles. This cohort had only TCR beta chains sequenced, and the lack of alpha or paired-chain data limited which features could be detected. The study gave a list of some 150 TCR beta chains associated with cytomegalovirus. According to a later analysis, most CMV-associated TCR beta chains appeared to be HLA-restricted, and the HLA associations seemed to be driven largely by CMV exposure. A further reported finding was that TCR beta sequences accurately predicted the HLA-A and HLA-B alleles for most subjects in the first cohort. The 87-base-pair reads could not distinguish some IMGT-functional V segments, including TRBV6-2 and TRBV6-3, so those segments were excluded. Across donors, most TCR sequences were observed very rarely, whereas some public TCRs were present in many individuals. Correlated functional status among segregating V segments might be attributable to linkage disequilibrium, but an unknown experimental factor could not be ruled out. Compared with the approximately 710-donor mean, donors in an Asian-associated ancestry cluster had fewer N-insertions in productive TCRs, according to a later genetic analysis. Compared with equally common non-associated chains, HLA-associated TCR beta chains in a later analysis were more clonally expanded and had lower generation probabilities.

The chain couples TRBV5-6 to TRBJ1-2; the D segment could be TRBD1, given 6 matching bases. Sample: PBMCs. The source of this sequence is a woman between 40 and 50 years old in good health and CMV-seropositive. The bases read TGTGCCAGCAGCTTAAGGGACATTAACTATGGCTACACCTTC. Its translation is CASSLRDINYGYTF.